The 3 T cell receptor beta chains in this list originate from one sample, sequenced in a study of blood T cell repertoires in COVID-19. Method: immunoSEQ multiplex PCR; TCRdb's copy keeps in-frame clones and lacks some. The repertoire holds 300,000 or so clones, with just under 90% as singletons. The sample comprised peripheral blood. The source of these receptors is a woman aged 40 to 50 with acute or convalescent COVID-19.

V and J are TRBV11-2 and TRBJ2-3; D might be TRBD1 (7 bases). This CDR3 is built from 15 residues. The ends were cut back, 2 bases at V and 6 bases at J, with 15 bases in the middle. Germline V gene lookup returns CDR1 SGHAT and CDR2 FQNNGV. The CDR3 coding sequence is TGTGCCAGCAGCTTACAGGGGGGTTTCGGGGATACGCAGTATTTT. It codes for CASSLQGGFGDTQYF.

The chain combines TRBV6-1 with TRBJ2-3, with 11 bases that match TRBD2. Trimming took 1 base from V and 4 from J; bases not matched to a gene: 4. Germline V gene sequence: CDR1 MNHNS, CDR2 SASEGT. The CDR3 covers 16 residues. The DNA of the CDR3 is TGTGCCAGCAGTGAAGAAACTAGCGGGGGAGCAGATACGCAGTATTTT. It specifies CASSEETSGGADTQYF.

J is TRBJ1-6 and V is TRBV10-3, with 9 positions matching TRBD1. The germline gives CDR1 ENHRY, CDR2 SYGVKD. V dropped 6 bases and J dropped 7; count of bases not matched to a gene: 10. There are 16 residues in the CDR3. The CDR3 bases are TGTGCCATCAGCCCCTCCGACAGGGGGATCAATTCACCCCTCCACTTT. As protein: CAISPSDRGINSPLHF.